The rows below give T cell receptor beta chains drawn from one sample of a study of T cell changes during pregnancy in multiple sclerosis. Data came from immunoSEQ multiplex PCR; TCRdb stores just in-frame clones and leaves some out. The top ten clones hold 1.5% of a sample with more than 80,000 clones, roughly 90% of them seen once. The sample in question was peripheral blood, obtained in the first trimester of pregnancy. The receptor set was obtained from a female donor with multiple sclerosis, enrolled in a pregnancy study. Both conserved end residues are part of each CDR3. D genes are given only for firm matches. Size values are once, few and many counts, or a class for expanded clones, and some rows have none.

TRBV9	NA	NA	TRBJ1-1	CASLERFTEAFF	TGTGCCAGCTTGGAGAGGTTCACTGAAGCTTTCTTT
TRBV19	TRBD1	NA	TRBJ2-3	CATKGQGTDTQYF	TGTGCCACCAAAGGACAGGGCACAGATACGCAGTATTTT
TRBV5-6	NA	NA	TRBJ1-2	CASSGRTPQSYYGYTF	TGTGCCAGCAGCGGACGGACACCCCAATCTTACTATGGCTACACCTTC
TRBV19	NA	NA	TRBJ2-1	CASSIMDSHNEQFF	TGTGCCAGTAGTATAATGGACAGCCACAATGAGCAGTTCTTC
TRBV19	TRBD2	once	TRBJ2-1	CASSIGSGAIKYNEQFF	TGTGCCAGTAGTATAGGGAGCGGGGCGATCAAGTACAATGAGCAGTTCTTC
TRBV4-1	NA	NA	TRBJ2-2	CASSHHRTTGELFF	TGCGCCAGCAGCCATCATCGCACAACCGGGGAGCTGTTTTTT
TRBV11-2	NA	NA	TRBJ2-7	CASSLDRDLTYEQYF	TGTGCCAGCAGCTTAGACAGGGATTTAACCTACGAGCAGTACTTC
TRBV13	NA	once	TRBJ1-3	CASSFNQGLNTIYF	TGTGCCAGCAGCTTCAACCAGGGGCTAAACACCATATATTTT
TRBV5-1	TRBD1	NA	TRBJ2-7	CASSPGTAFHEQYF	TGCGCCAGCAGCCCCGGGACAGCCTTCCACGAGCAGTACTTC
TRBV7-8	NA	NA	TRBJ1-1	CASSLALTGNTEAFF	TGTGCCAGCAGCTTAGCGCTGACAGGGAACACTGAAGCTTTCTTT
TRBV6-5	TRBD1	NA	TRBJ1-2	CASSSPGQGSYGYTF	TGTGCCAGCAGTTCCCCGGGACAGGGGTCCTATGGCTACACCTTC
TRBV5-1	TRBD2	NA	TRBJ2-7	CASSLARGAYEQYF	TGCGCCAGCAGCTTGGCTCGGGGGGCCTACGAGCAGTACTTC
TRBV15	TRBD2	NA	TRBJ2-5	CATSGGRGETQYF	TGTGCCACCAGCGGCGGGAGGGGTGAGACCCAGTACTTC
TRBV29-1	NA	NA	TRBJ2-7	CSVVDPSRPRYEQYF	TGCAGCGTCGTCGACCCTAGCCGACCCAGGTACGAGCAGTACTTC
TRBV19	NA	NA	TRBJ1-1	CASSIDAGANTEAFF	TGTGCCAGTAGTATTGACGCAGGGGCGAACACTGAAGCTTTCTTT
TRBV6-5	NA	NA	TRBJ1-1	CASGLHGTFATEAFF	TGTGCCAGCGGGTTACACGGGACATTCGCGACTGAAGCTTTCTTT
TRBV7-6	TRBD2	NA	TRBJ2-7	CASSSAGRENDEQYF	TGTGCCAGCAGCTCCGCCGGGCGGGAGAACGACGAGCAGTACTTC
TRBV12-5	TRBD2	NA	TRBJ2-5	CASGLSTSGLKETQYF	TGTGCTAGTGGTTTGTCGACTAGCGGGCTCAAAGAGACCCAGTACTTC
TRBV6-6	TRBD1	NA	TRBJ2-7	CASNQDRGLSEQYF	TGTGCCAGCAACCAGGACAGGGGGCTTAGCGAGCAGTACTTC
TRBV7-9	NA	NA	TRBJ2-7	CASSTGFYEQYF	TGTGCCAGCAGCACAGGGTTCTACGAGCAGTACTTC
TRBV4-2	TRBD2	NA	TRBJ2-7	CASSQQAGASTSYEQYF	TGTGCCAGCAGCCAACAAGCGGGAGCGAGTACCTCTTACGAGCAGTACTTC
TRBV28	NA	NA	TRBJ2-7	CASSYRQDEQYF	TGTGCCAGCAGTTACCGACAGGACGAGCAGTACTTC
TRBV6-4	TRBD2	NA	TRBJ2-2	CASSDPGTSDTGELFF	TGTGCCAGCAGTGACCCCGGGACTAGCGACACCGGGGAGCTGTTTTTT
TRBV29-1	TRBD1	NA	TRBJ1-1	CSVEGGQGATEAFF	TGCAGCGTTGAAGGGGGACAGGGTGCCACTGAAGCTTTCTTT